The clone carrying this TCR beta chain was observed many times. Its antigen is unidentified. TCRdb independently ran MiXCR on the 5' RACE reads; one entry per CDR3 protein. The table has about 400,000 distinct CDR3 sequences, about 6% seen once. These data belong to a study of T cells after yellow fever vaccination. Study-wide findings and caveats: Weaker in magnitude, the secondary response showed a faster peak on day 5 versus 15.

Deletions cut 0 bases from V and 3 bases from J, with 13 bases between. The V gene's germline CDR1 is SGHKS and CDR2 YYEKEE (reference sequence). The CDR3 has 17 amino acids. The chain combines TRBV5-5 with TRBJ2-6; perhaps TRBD2 as D (5 bases). This receptor was identified in a man aged 25 to 40 who received the YFV17D yellow fever vaccine. The sample here was PBMCs, taken 5 days after the yellow fever booster vaccination. The CDR3 coding sequence is TGTGCCAGCAGCTTGGTCCCGGGGTCCGGTGGGGCCAACGTCCTGACTTTC. This codes for CASSLVPGSGGANVLTF.